Listed here are 18 T cell receptor beta chains from one sample, sequenced in a study of T cells in Graves' hyperthyroidism and ophthalmopathy. TCR beta CDR3 regions were amplified from RNA transcripts. The study used the HTBI primer set for a first-round RT-PCR of the TCR CDR3. A single record per CDR3 protein comes from TCRdb applying MiXCR to the multiplex PCR reads. Found here are a few hundred thousand distinct CDR3 sequences, 46% of them singletons; the top ten hold about two fifths. The sample consisted of peripheral blood or thyroid tissue (not recorded which). The source is an adult woman with Graves' disease, either hyperthyroidism or ophthalmopathy (not recorded which).

This clonotype appeared many times. The chain couples TRBV7-2 to TRBJ2-7; 8 nucleotides line up with TRBD2. This CDR3 comprises 16 residues. J lost 4 bases, V lost 1 base, and 9 bases had no gene match. Germline V gives CDR1 SGHTA, CDR2 FQGNSA. This CDR3 is CASSLGGSGKLYEQYF. The CDR3 coding sequence is TGTGCCAGCAGCTTAGGGGGTAGCGGGAAATTGTACGAGCAGTACTTC.

The chain uses TRBV7-3 and TRBJ2-5; D remains unclear. Looked up from germline, CDR1 is SGHTA and CDR2 is FQGTGA. Deletions cut 6 bases from V and 3 bases from J, with 17 bases between. The CDR3 sequence is 15 residues long. CDR3 nucleotide sequence: TGTGCCAGCAGTTGGAGCTTTCTCGTGGAAGAGACCCAGTACTTC. Protein: CASSWSFLVEETQYF.

This chain connects TRBV29-1 to TRBJ2-5; 13 nucleotides agree with TRBD2. The V segment lost 7 bases and the J segment 5 bases; nucleotides outside the gene matches: 10. This CDR3 is 15 amino acids long. Germline V gene lookup returns CDR1 SQVTM and CDR2 ANQGSEA. The CDR3 is CSASGLAGDSETQYF. Written as DNA, the CDR3 is TGCAGCGCCTCCGGACTAGCGGGAGATTCGGAGACCCAGTACTTC.

The table lists this clonotype with many counts. In DNA form, the CDR3 reads TGTGCCACCAGCATCGGAAGAGAACCTGAAGCTTTCTTT. It yields the protein CATSIGREPEAFF. The rearrangement joins TRBV15 to TRBJ1-1; no reliable D call. This CDR3 spans 13 amino acids. V was pared by 4 bases and J by 6 bases, with 12 bases between. Germline V gene sequence: CDR1 LNHNV, CDR2 YYDKDF (reference sequence).

The chain has TRBV7-9 and TRBJ2-2; TRBD2 agrees at 8 bases. The CDR3 is 13 amino acids. V lost 4 bases to trimming and J lost 8 bases; unmatched junction nucleotides: 3. The V gene's germline CDR1 is SEHNR and CDR2 FQNEAQ (reference sequence). The CDR3 sequence is CASSSSGLGELFF. DNA for the CDR3: TGTGCCAGCAGCTCTAGCGGGTTGGGGGAGCTGTTTTTT.

The V call is TRBV6-5, the J call TRBJ2-5, with D possibly being TRBD1 (6 bases). V was shortened by 6 bases and J by 3 bases, with 11 bases between the two germline ends. This CDR3 region has 13 residues. From germline, CDR1 is MNHEY and CDR2 SVGAGI. In DNA, the CDR3 is TGTGCCAGCAGGCAACAGGGAGAAGAGACCCAGTACTTC. Its translation is CASRQQGEETQYF.

The chain uses TRBV7-9 and TRBJ1-5; 8 bases are shared with TRBD1. V shed 5 bases, J shed 5 bases, and the junction held 8 bases outside the gene matches. Germline CDR1 is SEHNR and CDR2 is FQNEAQ (reference sequence). CDR3 length: 15 amino acids. The CDR3 loop is CASSHRDRTYQPQHF. The CDR3 region has the DNA TGTGCCAGCAGCCACCGGGACAGGACGTATCAGCCCCAGCATTTT.

The chain employs TRBV7-8 and TRBJ2-7; 9 bases are a match to TRBD2. The CDR3 covers 16 residues. The ends lost 4 bases at V and 5 bases at J; junction bases unmatched: 12. Germline V CDR1 and CDR2: SGHVS, FQNEAQ. The CDR3 sequence: CASSSVLGGGANEQYF. DNA for the CDR3: TGTGCCAGCAGCTCCGTCTTAGGCGGGGGGGCCAACGAGCAGTACTTC.

Only a few counts were recorded for this clonotype. The rearrangement uses TRBV29-1 and TRBJ1-3; D gene unclear. This CDR3 has 12 residues. CDR1 is SQVTM and CDR2 is ANQGSEA in the germline V gene. The V gene lost 7 bases and the J gene lost 4 bases, with 11 bases spanning the gap. The DNA for the CDR3 is TGCAGCGGGGGAGCTGGCGGAAACACCATATATTTT. Its translation is CSGGAGGNTIYF.

Ten or more counts support this clonotype. This may arise from a read error, as a much more abundant clone is one base away. The chain employs TRBV5-1 and TRBJ1-1; D gene unclear. This CDR3 has 11 amino acids. Germline CDR1 SGHRS, CDR2 YFSETQ. V was clipped by 2 bases and J by 2 bases, with 1 base between them. CDR3: CASSFNTEAFF. In DNA, the CDR3 is TGCGCCAGCAGCTTTAACACTGAAGCTTTCTTT.

V is TRBV29-1 and J is TRBJ1-1, with 9 bases that match TRBD1. The CDR3 has 12 amino acids. Germline loops: CDR1 SQVTM, CDR2 ANQGSEA. V lost 8 bases, J lost 5 bases, and 6 bases stayed unmatched. The DNA of the CDR3 is TGCAGCATCCGGACAGGGGAGACTGAAGCTTTCTTT. Protein: CSIRTGETEAFF.

The chain combines TRBV6-2 or TRBV6-3 with TRBJ1-5; weak D call: TRBD1 (6 bases). The CDR3 totals 14 residues. Germline CDR1 and CDR2: MNHEY and SVGEGT. Trimming shortened V by 5 bases and J by 7 bases, and 15 bases separated the two germline ends. In nucleotides, the CDR3 is TGTGCCAGCAGTGAAAAGGGGGGCTGGCAGCCCCAGCATTTT. It specifies CASSEKGGWQPQHF.

The chain is built from TRBV20-1 and TRBJ1-1; 7 nucleotides line up with TRBD1. V dropped 6 bases and J dropped 5; count of bases not matched to a gene: 9. CDR3 length: 13 residues. Germline V CDR1 and CDR2: DFQATT, SNEGSKA (reference sequence). CDR3 region: CSAERGRRTEAFF. The CDR3 DNA reads TGCAGTGCCGAAAGGGGGCGGAGAACTGAAGCTTTCTTT.

Concerning this clonotype: At one boundary the junction diverges from the germline segment, which might be a read error. The V gene is TRBV7-2, the J gene TRBJ2-5, with D tentatively TRBD2 (5 bases). CDR1 SGHTA and CDR2 FQGNSA come from the germline V gene. The CDR3 consists of 15 residues. In DNA, the CDR3 is TGTGCCAGCAGTTTAGTTTCCGGACTTGGAGAGACCCAGTACTTC. Protein: CASSLVSGLGETQYF.

This clonotype was found once. V gene TRBV19 combines with J gene TRBJ1-5; possible D gene TRBD1, 5 bases. This CDR3 spans 12 amino acids. Trimming took off 10 bases at V and 7 bases at J, with 14 bases between the two ends. Germline V lookup: CDR1 LNHDA, CDR2 SQIVND (reference sequence). The CDR3 DNA reads as TGTGCCACCTGGGACTTTAGCCAGCCCCAGCATTTT. Amino acids: CATWDFSQPQHF.

V and J are TRBV6-1 and TRBJ1-5; TRBD1 is a possible D gene (6 bases). CDR1 and CDR2 from the germline V gene are MNHNS and SASEGT. V lost 8 bases to trimming and J lost 6 bases, with 14 bases between them. This CDR3 is built from 13 residues. The CDR3 is CASQHLQGQPQHF. DNA of the CDR3: TGTGCCAGCCAGCACCTACAGGGTCAGCCCCAGCATTTT.

This clonotype showed up many times. The chain uses TRBV7-8 and TRBJ1-1; weak D call: TRBD1 (6 bases). V lost 10 bases, J lost 5 bases, and 14 bases lay in between. The germline CDR1 and CDR2 sequences are SGHVS and FQNEAQ. The CDR3 is 12 residues long. The CDR3 loop reads CATDGGRTEAFF. In nucleotides, the CDR3 is TGTGCCACTGATGGGGGGCGTACTGAAGCTTTCTTT.

This clonotype was counted at least ten times. The chain combines TRBV10-2 with TRBJ2-7; TRBD2 matches 9 bases. This CDR3 is built from 18 residues. Germline V gene lookup returns CDR1 WSHSY and CDR2 SAAADI. The junction had 18 bases not matched to a gene; V was cut back by 7 bases and J by 2 bases. The CDR3 DNA follows: TGCGCCAGCACCCGAGGGGGACTAGCCCATCGGGGGGCCTACGAGCAGTACTTC. It codes for CASTRGGLAHRGAYEQYF.